A single sample gave rise to the 2 T cell receptor beta chains below, sequenced in a study of cytomegalovirus exposure and HLA in healthy donors. A multiplex PCR was run with 60 Vbeta primers and 13 Jbeta primers. The assay was immunoSEQ multiplex PCR, and TCRdb's table has in-frame clones only and misses some. The sample shows roughly 190,000 clones, over 65% of them seen only once. Source material: PBMCs. Receptor source: a woman aged 25 to 39 in good health and CMV-seronegative.

V gene TRBV30 combines with J gene TRBJ2-7; D is unresolved. The germline V and J ends were trimmed by 1 base and 7 bases, with 11 bases remaining between them. This CDR3 contains 12 residues. In germline, CDR1 is GTSNPN, CDR2 SVGIG (reference sequence). The CDR3 region has the DNA TGTGCCTGGAGTGGAAACTCTCGGGAGCAGTACTTC. Translation: CAWSGNSREQYF.

In this sample, this clone turned up a few times. This sequence joins TRBV30 and TRBJ2-7, with 8 bases identical to TRBD1. Germline CDR1 is GTSNPN and CDR2 is SVGIG (reference sequence). CDR3 length: 14 residues. V lost 2 bases and J lost 5; bases outside the gene matches: 8. CDR3 sequence (DNA): TGTGCCTGGAGTTTACCCAGGGGGCTCAACGAGCAGTACTTC. It codes for CAWSLPRGLNEQYF.